The clone carrying this T cell receptor (beta chain) came up many times. Its specificity is not known. What was amplified from RNA transcripts were TCR beta CDR3 regions. Primed by the HTBI set, a first-round RT-PCR was run on the TCR CDR3. TCRdb reprocessed the multiplex PCR reads via MiXCR and lists one record per CDR3 protein. The table shows under 700,000 distinct CDR3 sequences, with approximately 16% occurring only once. Germline assignment: CDR1 DFQATT and CDR2 SNEGSKA (reference sequence). Trimming at V came to 6 bases and at J to 2 bases, leaving 9 bases not matched to a gene. This CDR3 is 14 amino acids long. The sample belongs to a study of T cells in Graves' hyperthyroidism and ophthalmopathy. Whole-study findings and limits: Clonotypes that were expanded in thyroid above 0.001 mostly appeared in blood too.

This chain connects TRBV20-1 to TRBJ2-7, with 8 bases identical to TRBD1. The sequence derives from a woman younger than 30 with Graves' hyperthyroidism. What was sequenced was blood. The CDR3 reads CSAIIGQGTYEQYF. The CDR3 DNA sequence: TGCAGTGCCATCATCGGACAGGGTACCTACGAGCAGTACTTC.